These T cell receptor beta chains were read from a single sample in a study of blood T cell repertoires in COVID-19. TCRdb keeps only in-frame clones here, not all; method: immunoSEQ multiplex PCR. The table includes more than 350,000 clones, approximately 89% detected once. The source material was peripheral blood. These receptors were collected from a woman aged 25 to 39 with COVID-19, enrolled during active disease. The CDR3 runs from the conserved cysteine through the conserved F or W. A D gene is named only where the DNA matches it firmly. Expanded clones are given a class, and other clones once, few, many or no size at all.

d_gene,abundance,v_gene,j_gene,CDR3aa,CDR3nt
.,.,TRBV2,TRBJ1-4,CASSESLSGEKLFF,TGTGCCAGCAGTGAATCCCTATCGGGGGAAAAACTGTTTTTT
.,.,TRBV5-4,TRBJ2-3,CASSGAAELRDTQYF,TGTGCCAGCAGCGGGGCGGCGGAACTTAGAGATACGCAGTATTTT
.,.,TRBV10-3,TRBJ1-5,CASQGSGNQPQHF,TGTGCCTCGCAGGGCAGCGGCAATCAGCCCCAGCATTTT
.,.,TRBV20-1,TRBJ1-1,CSASDSRVPMNTEAFF,TGCAGTGCCAGTGACAGCAGGGTTCCCATGAACACTGAAGCTTTCTTT
TRBD2,once,TRBV3-1/TRBV3-2,TRBJ2-7,CASTPQREMVNEQYF,TGTGCCAGCACCCCCCAGCGGGAGATGGTTAACGAGCAGTACTTC
TRBD2,once,TRBV4-1,TRBJ2-7,CASSQEGAGRVHTYEQYF,TGCGCCAGCAGCCAAGAAGGGGCCGGGAGGGTCCACACCTACGAGCAGTACTTC
.,.,TRBV2,TRBJ2-2,CASSEEFLSGELFF,TGTGCCAGCAGTGAAGAGTTTCTATCGGGGGAGCTGTTTTTT
.,.,TRBV7-3,TRBJ2-7,CASSPDNSYEQYF,TGTGCCAGCAGCCCGGACAACTCCTACGAGCAGTACTTC
TRBD2,.,TRBV13,TRBJ2-3,CASSFLAGGSTDTQYF,TGTGCCAGCAGCTTCCTAGCGGGAGGGTCCACAGATACGCAGTATTTT
.,.,TRBV7-2,TRBJ2-7,CASSLGAYEQYF,TGTGCCAGCAGTCTGGGAGCCTACGAGCAGTACTTC
.,once,TRBV6-5,TRBJ2-2,CASRIQGANTGELFF,TGTGCCAGCAGGATACAGGGCGCGAACACCGGGGAGCTGTTTTTT
.,.,TRBV3-1/TRBV3-2,TRBJ2-1,CASSQATGSYNEQFF,TGTGCCAGCAGCCAAGCTACGGGATCCTACAATGAGCAGTTCTTC
.,.,TRBV29-1,TRBJ1-4,CSVEDRGSREKLFF,TGCAGCGTTGAAGATCGGGGGTCCAGAGAAAAACTGTTTTTT
TRBD1,.,TRBV7-2,TRBJ2-3,CASSSTGQTTDTQYF,TGTGCCAGCAGCTCCACGGGACAGACCACAGATACGCAGTATTTT
.,.,TRBV5-1,TRBJ1-1,CASSLGSRTEAFF,TGCGCCAGCAGCTTGGGGTCGCGCACTGAAGCTTTCTTT
TRBD1,few,TRBV4-1,TRBJ1-5,CASSPGRGQGFGQPQHF,TGCGCCAGCAGCCCAGGGCGGGGACAGGGATTCGGTCAGCCCCAGCATTTT
.,.,TRBV7-2,TRBJ2-3,CASSFRETDTQYF,TGTGCCAGCAGCTTCCGGGAGACAGATACGCAGTATTTT
TRBD2,.,TRBV3-1/TRBV3-2,TRBJ2-3,CASSQGAGRTDTQYF,TGTGCCAGCAGCCAAGGAGCGGGACGCACAGATACGCAGTATTTT
.,once,TRBV6-2/TRBV6-3,TRBJ2-7,CASSFTLYEQYF,TGTGCCAGCAGCTTTACTCTCTACGAGCAGTACTTC
TRBD1,.,TRBV4-2,TRBJ1-2,CASSKNRGLNGYTF,TGTGCCAGCAGCAAGAACAGGGGGCTGAATGGCTACACCTTC
.,few,TRBV6-4,TRBJ2-6,CASSGEQGSGANVLTF,TGTGCCAGCAGTGGGGAACAGGGCTCTGGGGCCAACGTCCTGACTTTC
.,.,TRBV5-1,TRBJ2-7,CASSLGGDLDEQYF,TGCGCCAGCAGCTTGGGGGGAGACCTGGACGAGCAGTACTTC
.,.,TRBV23-1,TRBJ2-7,CASSQGGPATLYEQYF,TGCGCCAGCAGTCAAGGTGGGCCCGCTACCCTTTACGAGCAGTACTTC
TRBD2,.,TRBV7-9,TRBJ2-5,CASSYSGRGQETQYF,TGTGCCAGCAGCTATAGTGGGCGGGGGCAAGAGACCCAGTACTTC
.,.,TRBV18,TRBJ1-1,CASSSGGMNTEAFF,TGTGCCAGCTCATCGGGGGGGATGAACACTGAAGCTTTCTTT
TRBD1,.,TRBV27,TRBJ1-4,CASRDLQGGEKLFF,TGTGCCAGCAGGGACCTACAGGGGGGTGAAAAACTGTTTTTT
.,.,TRBV24-1,TRBJ1-5,CATSDSRVGNQPQHF,TGTGCCACCAGTGATAGCAGGGTGGGCAATCAGCCCCAGCATTTT
.,.,TRBV5-1,TRBJ1-1,CASSLEPGAKNTEAFF,TGCGCCAGCAGCTTGGAGCCAGGGGCTAAGAACACTGAAGCTTTCTTT
TRBD2,.,TRBV5-1,TRBJ2-1,CASSTGLAGLGYNEQFF,TGCGCCAGCAGCACGGGACTAGCGGGACTGGGATACAATGAGCAGTTCTTC
TRBD1,.,TRBV24-1,TRBJ1-1,CATRSGTGGYTEAFF,TGTGCCACCAGATCCGGGACAGGGGGCTACACTGAAGCTTTCTTT
TRBD2,once,TRBV5-1,TRBJ2-7,CASNLAGRSYEQYF,TGCGCCAGCAACCTAGCGGGACGCTCCTACGAGCAGTACTTC
.,.,TRBV7-3,TRBJ1-1,CASSLGAMNTEAFF,TGTGCCAGCAGCTTAGGGGCCATGAACACTGAAGCTTTCTTT
.,few,TRBV2,TRBJ2-6,CASSVGGSGANVLTF,TGTGCCAGCAGTGTCGGGGGCTCTGGGGCCAACGTCCTGACTTTC
.,.,TRBV10-1,TRBJ2-7,CASSPGQSYEQYF,TGCGCCAGCAGTCCCGGACAGTCCTACGAGCAGTACTTC
TRBD2,few,TRBV7-9,TRBJ2-1,CASSLEGLAGVEQFF,TGTGCCAGCAGCTTAGAAGGCCTAGCGGGAGTAGAGCAGTTCTTC
TRBD1,.,TRBV11-2,TRBJ2-7,CASSFYPGTDEEQYF,TGTGCCAGCAGCTTTTACCCAGGGACAGATGAAGAGCAGTACTTC
.,.,TRBV6-6,TRBJ2-7,CASKSKRGNYEQYF,TGTGCCAGCAAGTCAAAACGGGGAAACTACGAGCAGTACTTC
TRBD1,.,TRBV11-3,TRBJ2-2,CASSESTGTGFGGELFF,TGTGCCAGCAGCGAATCGACCGGGACAGGGTTTGGCGGGGAGCTGTTTTTT
.,.,TRBV28,TRBJ2-5,CASTLTRRKETQYF,TGTGCCAGCACCCTGACTAGGCGGAAAGAGACCCAGTACTTC
.,.,TRBV18,TRBJ2-5,CASTWTTQETQYF,TGTGCCAGCACTTGGACTACCCAAGAGACCCAGTACTTC
.,.,TRBV19,TRBJ2-2,CASRVFGDTGELFF,TGTGCCAGTAGAGTATTCGGGGACACCGGGGAGCTGTTTTTT
.,.,TRBV29-1,TRBJ2-2,CSVGTGTNTGELFF,TGCAGCGTTGGTACCGGGACAAACACCGGGGAGCTGTTTTTT
TRBD2,.,TRBV7-3,TRBJ2-3,CASSLLAVPTDTQYF,TGTGCCAGCAGCTTACTAGCGGTCCCGACAGATACGCAGTATTTT
.,.,TRBV4-1,TRBJ2-3,CASSHPSGQTDTQYF,TGCGCCAGCAGCCACCCTAGCGGACAGACAGATACGCAGTATTTT
TRBD2,.,TRBV3-1/TRBV3-2,TRBJ2-5,CASLISGSKETQYF,TGTGCCAGCCTAATCAGCGGGAGTAAGGAGACCCAGTACTTC
.,.,TRBV5-1,TRBJ2-2,CASAETRTGELFF,TGCGCCAGCGCCGAAACTCGTACCGGGGAGCTGTTTTTT
TRBD2,.,TRBV19,TRBJ2-7,CASSVTSGSSYEQYF,TGTGCCAGTAGTGTGACTAGCGGGAGCTCCTACGAGCAGTACTTC
.,.,TRBV15,TRBJ2-5,CATSGGHSQETQYF,TGTGCCACCAGCGGGGGCCATTCCCAAGAGACCCAGTACTTC
.,.,TRBV6-6,TRBJ2-4,CASSPGLIDIQYF,TGTGCCAGCAGCCCCGGACTGATAGACATTCAGTACTTC
TRBD2,.,TRBV24-1,TRBJ2-1,CATSDPGGWSGSGNEQFF,TGTGCCACCAGTGACCCCGGGGGGTGGAGCGGGAGTGGGAATGAGCAGTTCTTC
.,.,TRBV7-9,TRBJ1-6,CASSHSGLGGNSPLHF,TGTGCCAGCAGCCACTCGGGGTTAGGCGGTAATTCACCCCTCCACTTT
.,few,TRBV6-5,TRBJ1-6,CASSYDPGGGSPLHF,TGTGCCAGCAGTTACGATCCGGGAGGAGGGTCACCCCTCCACTTT
TRBD2,.,TRBV29-1,TRBJ2-7,CSVELPPSGRASRDEQYF,TGCAGCGTTGAACTACCCCCTAGCGGGAGGGCCTCGAGAGACGAGCAGTACTTC
.,.,TRBV28,TRBJ1-4,CASSLLPGGEKLFF,TGTGCCAGCAGTTTGTTACCGGGGGGTGAAAAACTGTTTTTT
.,.,TRBV7-2,TRBJ1-1,CASRQGQNTEAFF,TGTGCCAGCAGGCAGGGACAGAACACTGAAGCTTTCTTT
TRBD1,.,TRBV6-5,TRBJ2-5,CASSYAGTGRGKTQYF,TGTGCCAGCAGTTACGCCGGGACAGGGAGAGGAAAGACCCAGTACTTC
.,once,TRBV5-1,TRBJ2-5,CASSSGQEGETQYF,TGCGCCAGCAGCTCTGGACAGGAGGGGGAGACCCAGTACTTC
TRBD1,.,TRBV2,TRBJ2-5,CASSVRGETQYF,TGTGCCAGCAGTGTCAGGGGGGAGACCCAGTACTTC
TRBD2,.,TRBV10-3,TRBJ2-7,CAISALAGGPDEQYF,TGTGCCATCAGTGCACTAGCGGGAGGGCCTGACGAGCAGTACTTC